The T cell receptor beta chain described here comes from a study of blood T cell repertoires in COVID-19. The repertoire was sequenced with immunoSEQ multiplex PCR; TCRdb's copy has only in-frame clones and lacks some. The data hold 150,000 to 200,000 clones, with roughly 81% observed a single time. Germline V gene sequence: CDR1 MDHEN, CDR2 SYDVKM. Trimming removed 4 bases from V and 1 base from J, with 16 bases in between. The CDR3 covers 16 residues. This sequence originates from a woman in her thirties or forties with COVID-19, enrolled during active disease. Sequences were obtained from peripheral blood. J is TRBJ1-1 and V is TRBV28, with D perhaps TRBD1 (5 bases). In DNA, the CDR3 is TGTGCCAGCAGTTCGCTGTTCTGGACAACGAACACTGAAGCTTTCTTT. Encoded protein: CASSSLFWTTNTEAFF.